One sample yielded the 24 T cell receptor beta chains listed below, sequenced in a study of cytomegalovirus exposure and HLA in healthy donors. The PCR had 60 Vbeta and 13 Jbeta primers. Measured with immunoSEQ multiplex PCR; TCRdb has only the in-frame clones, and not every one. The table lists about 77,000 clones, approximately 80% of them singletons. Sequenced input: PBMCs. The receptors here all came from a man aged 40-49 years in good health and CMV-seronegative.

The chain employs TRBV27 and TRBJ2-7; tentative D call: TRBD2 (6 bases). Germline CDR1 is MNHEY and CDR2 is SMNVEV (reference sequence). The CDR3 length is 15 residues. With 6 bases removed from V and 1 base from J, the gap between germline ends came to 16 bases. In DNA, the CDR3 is TGTGCCAGCAGGATGTCCGGGAGCGAATCCTACGAGCAGTACTTC. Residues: CASRMSGSESYEQYF.

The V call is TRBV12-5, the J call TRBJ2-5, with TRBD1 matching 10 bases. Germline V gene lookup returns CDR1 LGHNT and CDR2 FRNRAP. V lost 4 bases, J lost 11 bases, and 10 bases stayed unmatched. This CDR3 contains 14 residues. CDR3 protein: CASGSGTGALEQYF. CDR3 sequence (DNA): TGTGCTAGTGGTTCTGGGACAGGGGCCTTAGAACAGTACTTC.

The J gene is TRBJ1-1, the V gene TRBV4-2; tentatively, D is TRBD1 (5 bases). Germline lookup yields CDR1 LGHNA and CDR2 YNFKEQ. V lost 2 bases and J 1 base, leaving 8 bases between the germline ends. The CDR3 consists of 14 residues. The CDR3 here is CASSQRGGNTEAFF. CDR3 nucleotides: TGTGCCAGCAGCCAACGGGGGGGGAACACTGAAGCTTTCTTT.

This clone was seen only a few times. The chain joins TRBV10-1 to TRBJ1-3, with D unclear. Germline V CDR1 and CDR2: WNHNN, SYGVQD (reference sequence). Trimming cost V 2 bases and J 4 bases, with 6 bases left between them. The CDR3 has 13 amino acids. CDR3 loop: CASSEPEGNTIYF. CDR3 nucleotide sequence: TGCGCCAGCAGTGAGCCGGAGGGAAACACCATATATTTT.

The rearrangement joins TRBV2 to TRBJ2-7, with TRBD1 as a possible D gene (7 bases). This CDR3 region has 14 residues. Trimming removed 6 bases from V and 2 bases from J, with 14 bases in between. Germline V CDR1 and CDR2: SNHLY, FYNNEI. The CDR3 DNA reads TGTGCCAGCAGGCAACCAGGGGGGACCTACGAGCAGTACTTC. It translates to CASRQPGGTYEQYF.

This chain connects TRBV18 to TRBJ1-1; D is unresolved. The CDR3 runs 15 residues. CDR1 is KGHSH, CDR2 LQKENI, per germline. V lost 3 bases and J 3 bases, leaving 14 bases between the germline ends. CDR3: CASSPLPGSDTEAFF. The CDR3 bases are TGTGCCAGCTCACCCCTCCCGGGTAGCGACACTGAAGCTTTCTTT.

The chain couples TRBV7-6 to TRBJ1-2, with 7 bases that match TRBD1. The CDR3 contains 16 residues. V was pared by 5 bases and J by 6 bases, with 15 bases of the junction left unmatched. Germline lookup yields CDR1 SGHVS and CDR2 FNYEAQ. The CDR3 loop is CASSTLAAWDSDGYTF. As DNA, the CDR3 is TGTGCCAGCAGCACTTTGGCCGCGTGGGACAGCGATGGCTACACCTTC.

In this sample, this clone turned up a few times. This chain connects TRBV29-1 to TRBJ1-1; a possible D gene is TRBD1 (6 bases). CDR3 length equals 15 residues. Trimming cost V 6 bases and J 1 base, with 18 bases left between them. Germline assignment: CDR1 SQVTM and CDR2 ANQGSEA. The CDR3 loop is CSVVGQRMKNTEAFF. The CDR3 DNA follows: TGCAGCGTCGTGGGACAAAGAATGAAGAACACTGAAGCTTTCTTT.

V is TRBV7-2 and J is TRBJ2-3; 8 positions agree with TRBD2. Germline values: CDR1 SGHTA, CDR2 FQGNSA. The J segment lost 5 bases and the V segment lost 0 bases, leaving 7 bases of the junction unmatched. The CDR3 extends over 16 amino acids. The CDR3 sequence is CASSLAVAGGGDTQYF. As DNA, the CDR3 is TGTGCCAGCAGCTTAGCGGTCGCGGGGGGTGGAGATACGCAGTATTTT.

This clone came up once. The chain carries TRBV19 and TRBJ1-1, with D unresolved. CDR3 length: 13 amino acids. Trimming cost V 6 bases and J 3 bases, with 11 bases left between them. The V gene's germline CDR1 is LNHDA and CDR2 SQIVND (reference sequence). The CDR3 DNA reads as TGTGCCAGTAGCGAGGGAGTGGACACTGAAGCTTTCTTT. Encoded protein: CASSEGVDTEAFF.

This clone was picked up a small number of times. CDR3 DNA: TGTGCCAGCCTACAGGGTCGCAATTCACCCCTCCACTTT. Translating gives CASLQGRNSPLHF. The chain joins TRBV7-2 to TRBJ1-6; D is perhaps TRBD1 (6 bases). This CDR3 spans 13 amino acids. Germline lookup yields CDR1 SGHTA and CDR2 FQGNSA. Between the trimmed V and J ends, which lost 8 bases and 7 bases, there was a span of 12 bases. Variable domain in full (rest from reference TRBV7-2 and TRBJ1-6): GAGVSQSPSNKVTEKGKDVELRCDPISGHTALYWYRQSLGQGLEFLIYFQGNSAPDKSGLPSDRFSAERTGGSVSTLTIQRTQQEDSAVYLCASLQGRNSPLHFGNGTRLTVT.

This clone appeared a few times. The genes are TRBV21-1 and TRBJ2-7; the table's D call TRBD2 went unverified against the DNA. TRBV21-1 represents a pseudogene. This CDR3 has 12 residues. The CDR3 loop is CASRSVSYEQYF. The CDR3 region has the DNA TGTGCCAGCAGGTCCGTCTCCTACGAGCAGTACTTC.

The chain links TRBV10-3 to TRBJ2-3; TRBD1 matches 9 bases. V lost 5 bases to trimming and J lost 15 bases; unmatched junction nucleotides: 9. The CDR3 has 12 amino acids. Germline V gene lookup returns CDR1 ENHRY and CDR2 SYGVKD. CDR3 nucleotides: TGTGCCATCAGTCTAATCCGGGACAGGGTTTATTTT. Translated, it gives CAISLIRDRVYF.

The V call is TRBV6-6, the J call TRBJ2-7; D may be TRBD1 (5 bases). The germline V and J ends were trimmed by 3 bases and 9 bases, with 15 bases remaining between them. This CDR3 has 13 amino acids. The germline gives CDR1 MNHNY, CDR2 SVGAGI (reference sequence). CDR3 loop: CASSYFQGGGQYF. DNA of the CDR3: TGTGCCAGCAGTTATTTCCAGGGCGGCGGGCAGTACTTC.

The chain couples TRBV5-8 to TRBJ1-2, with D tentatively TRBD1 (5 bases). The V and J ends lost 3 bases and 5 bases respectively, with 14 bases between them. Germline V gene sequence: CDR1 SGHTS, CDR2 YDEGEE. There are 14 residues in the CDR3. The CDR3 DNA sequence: TGTGCCAGCAGCTCTACGACAGTACTTTATGGCTACACCTTC. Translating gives CASSSTTVLYGYTF.

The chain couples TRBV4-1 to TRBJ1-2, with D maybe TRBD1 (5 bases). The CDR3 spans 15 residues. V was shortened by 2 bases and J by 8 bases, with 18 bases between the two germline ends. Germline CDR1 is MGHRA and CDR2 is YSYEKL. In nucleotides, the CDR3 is TGCGCCAGCAGCCAAACACAGGCCCCGATACGCGGCTACACCTTC. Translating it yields CASSQTQAPIRGYTF.

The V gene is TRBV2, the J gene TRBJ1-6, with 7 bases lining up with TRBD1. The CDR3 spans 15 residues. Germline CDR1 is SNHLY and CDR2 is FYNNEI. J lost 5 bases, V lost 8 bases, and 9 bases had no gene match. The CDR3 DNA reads TGTGCCAGCCGCACCCAGGGGGTAGATAATTCACCCCTCCACTTT. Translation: CASRTQGVDNSPLHF.

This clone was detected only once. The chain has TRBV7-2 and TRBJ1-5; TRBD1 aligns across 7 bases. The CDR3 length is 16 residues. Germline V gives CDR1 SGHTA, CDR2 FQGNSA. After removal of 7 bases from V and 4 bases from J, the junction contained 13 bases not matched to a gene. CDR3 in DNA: TGTGCCAGCACCCACTCCTTGGACAGGTATAATCAGCCCCAGCATTTT. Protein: CASTHSLDRYNQPQHF.

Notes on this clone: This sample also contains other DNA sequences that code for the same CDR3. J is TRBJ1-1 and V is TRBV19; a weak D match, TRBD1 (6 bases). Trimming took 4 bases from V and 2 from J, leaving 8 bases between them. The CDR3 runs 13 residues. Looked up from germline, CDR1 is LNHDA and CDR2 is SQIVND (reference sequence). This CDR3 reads CASSKQGNTEAFF. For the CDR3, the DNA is TGTGCCAGTAGTAAACAGGGAAACACTGAAGCTTTCTTT.

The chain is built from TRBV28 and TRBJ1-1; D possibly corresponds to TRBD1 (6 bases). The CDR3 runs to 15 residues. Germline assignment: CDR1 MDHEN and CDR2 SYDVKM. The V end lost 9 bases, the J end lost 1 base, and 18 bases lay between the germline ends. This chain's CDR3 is CASDFGGARNTEAFF. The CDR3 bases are TGTGCCAGTGATTTCGGGGGGGCCAGGAACACTGAAGCTTTCTTT. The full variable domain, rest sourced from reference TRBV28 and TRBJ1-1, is DVKVTQSSRYLVKRTGEKVFLECVQDMDHENMFWYRQDPGLGLRLIYFSYDVKMKEKGDIPEGYSVSREKKERFSLILESASTNQTSMYLCASDFGGARNTEAFFGQGTRLTVV.

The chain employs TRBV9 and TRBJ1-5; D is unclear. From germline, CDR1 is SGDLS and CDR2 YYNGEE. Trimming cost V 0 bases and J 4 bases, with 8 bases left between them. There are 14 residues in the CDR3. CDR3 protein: CASSVDPGNQPQHF. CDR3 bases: TGTGCCAGCAGCGTAGATCCCGGGAATCAGCCCCAGCATTTT.

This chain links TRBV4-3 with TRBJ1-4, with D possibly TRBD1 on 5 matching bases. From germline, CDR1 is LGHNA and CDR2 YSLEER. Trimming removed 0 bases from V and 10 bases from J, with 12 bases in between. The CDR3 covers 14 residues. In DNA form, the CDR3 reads TGCGCCAGCAGCCAAGAGGGTCTTAGGGGAAAACTGTTTTTT. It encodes CASSQEGLRGKLFF.

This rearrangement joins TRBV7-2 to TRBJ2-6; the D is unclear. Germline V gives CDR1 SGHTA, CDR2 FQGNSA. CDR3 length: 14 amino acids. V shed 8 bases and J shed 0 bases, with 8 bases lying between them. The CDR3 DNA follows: TGTGCCAGCCAAAGGAGCTCTGGGGCCAACGTCCTGACTTTC. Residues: CASQRSSGANVLTF.

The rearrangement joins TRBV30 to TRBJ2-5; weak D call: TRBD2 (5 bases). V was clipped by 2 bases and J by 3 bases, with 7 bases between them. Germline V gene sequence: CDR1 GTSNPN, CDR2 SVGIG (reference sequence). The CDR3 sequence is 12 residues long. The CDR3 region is CAWSRGKETQYF. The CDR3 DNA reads TGTGCCTGGAGTCGAGGGAAAGAGACCCAGTACTTC. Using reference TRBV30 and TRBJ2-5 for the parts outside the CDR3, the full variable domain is SQTIHQWPATLVQPVGSPLSLECTVEGTSNPNLYWYRQAAGRGLQLLFYSVGIGQISSEVPQNLSASRPQDRQFILSSKKLLLSDSGFYLCAWSRGKETQYFGPGTRLLVL.